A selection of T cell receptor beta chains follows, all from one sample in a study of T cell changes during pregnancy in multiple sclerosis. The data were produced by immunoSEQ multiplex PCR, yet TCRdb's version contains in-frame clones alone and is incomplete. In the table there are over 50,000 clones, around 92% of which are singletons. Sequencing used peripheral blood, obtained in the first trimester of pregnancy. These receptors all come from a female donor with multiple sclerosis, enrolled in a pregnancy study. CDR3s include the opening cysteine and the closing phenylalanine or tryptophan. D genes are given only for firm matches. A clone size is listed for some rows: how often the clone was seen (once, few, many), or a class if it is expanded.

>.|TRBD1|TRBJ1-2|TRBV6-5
TGTGCCAGCAGTACACGACAGGGTCTTGGTGGCTACACCTTC
CASSTRQGLGGYTF
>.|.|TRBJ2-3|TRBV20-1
TGCAGTGCTTACACAGATACGCAGTATTTT
CSAYTDTQYF
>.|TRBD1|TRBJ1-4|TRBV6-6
TGTGCCAGCAGCCCGGACAGGAGAGATGAAAAACTGTTTTTT
CASSPDRRDEKLFF
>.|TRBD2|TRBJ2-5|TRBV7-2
TGTGCCAGCAGCCCACGACAAGGGGCGGGAGTGGGCCAAGAGACCCAGTACTTC
CASSPRQGAGVGQETQYF
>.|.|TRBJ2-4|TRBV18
TGTGCCAGCTCACCAGATCCCCAGCGGGAAAACATTCAGTACTTC
CASSPDPQRENIQYF
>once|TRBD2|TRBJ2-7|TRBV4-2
TGTGCCAGCAGCCAAAAGGAACTAGCGGGGCCCTACGAGCAGTACTTC
CASSQKELAGPYEQYF
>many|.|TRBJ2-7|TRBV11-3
TGTGCCAGCAGCTCCGGAGTAGGTGACGAGCAGTACTTC
CASSSGVGDEQYF
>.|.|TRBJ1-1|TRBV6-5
TGTGCCAGCAGTTACTCGATCAGGGCCCAGGCTGAAGCTTTCTTT
CASSYSIRAQAEAFF
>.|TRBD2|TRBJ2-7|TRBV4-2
TGTGCCAGCAGCCAAGATCGGAATAGCGGGAGGGCCTACGAGCAGTACTTC
CASSQDRNSGRAYEQYF
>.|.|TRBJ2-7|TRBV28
TGTGCCAGCACCGATGTGAGTTACGAGCAGTACTTC
CASTDVSYEQYF
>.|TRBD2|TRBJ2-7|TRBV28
TGTGCCAGCAGTTTACCTAGCGGGAGGGTCGACGAGCAGTACTTC
CASSLPSGRVDEQYF
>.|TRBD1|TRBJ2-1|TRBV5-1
TGCGCCAGCAGTGCAGGGGGCGCATCCGGTGAGCAGTTCTTC
CASSAGGASGEQFF
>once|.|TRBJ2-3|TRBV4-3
TGCGCCAGCAGCCAGCAAAGAGGAGACACAGATACGCAGTATTTT
CASSQQRGDTDTQYF
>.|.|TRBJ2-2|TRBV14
TGTGCCAGCAGCCAAGGAGTGGTAGTACTGAACACCGGGGAGCTGTTTTTT
CASSQGVVVLNTGELFF
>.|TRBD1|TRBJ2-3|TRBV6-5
TGTGCCAGCAGGGGACAGTACACAGATACGCAGTATTTT
CASRGQYTDTQYF
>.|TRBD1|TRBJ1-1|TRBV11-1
TGTGCCAGCAGCCCGCTACAGGGGGGGGCTTTCTTT
CASSPLQGGAFF
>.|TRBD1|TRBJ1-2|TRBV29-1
TGCAGCGTCCGGACAGGGGATAGCTATGGCTACACCTTC
CSVRTGDSYGYTF
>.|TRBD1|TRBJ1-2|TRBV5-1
TGCGCCAGCAGCCCTCGATCAGGGGGCTCTAACTATGGCTACACCTTC
CASSPRSGGSNYGYTF
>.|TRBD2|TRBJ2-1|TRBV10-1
TGCGCCAGCAACGGGCGGAAGACTAGCGGAAATTACAATGAGCAGTTCTTC
CASNGRKTSGNYNEQFF
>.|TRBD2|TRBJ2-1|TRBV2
TGTGCCAGCAGCCACCCGGGACTAGCGGGAGTTTCGTGGAATGAGCAGTTCTTC
CASSHPGLAGVSWNEQFF
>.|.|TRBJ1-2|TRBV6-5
TGTGCCAGCAGTTACGGGACACTGAGTGGCTACACCTTC
CASSYGTLSGYTF
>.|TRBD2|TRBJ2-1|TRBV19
TGTGCCAGTAGTATACGGCGGGAGCTTAATGAGCAGTTCTTC
CASSIRRELNEQFF
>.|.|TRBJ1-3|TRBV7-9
TGTGCCAGCAGCTTAGATGCCAGTAGAAACACCATATATTTT
CASSLDASRNTIYF
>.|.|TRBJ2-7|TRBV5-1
TGCGCCAGCAGCTTGGAGGACTCGACCTCCTACGAGCAGTACTTC
CASSLEDSTSYEQYF
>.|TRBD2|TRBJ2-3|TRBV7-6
TGTGCCAGCAGCTTAGCGGGAGCGGGGACAGATACGCAGTATTTT
CASSLAGAGTDTQYF
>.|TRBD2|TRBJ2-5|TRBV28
TGTGCCAGCAGTACCGGACTAGCGGTTCGCCAAGAGACCCAGTACTTC
CASSTGLAVRQETQYF
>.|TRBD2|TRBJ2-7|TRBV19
TGTGCCACGGGACTAGCGGGTAACTCCTACGAGCAGTACTTC
CATGLAGNSYEQYF
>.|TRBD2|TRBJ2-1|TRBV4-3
TGCGCCAGCAGCATGGGAGGGACTAGCGGACATGAGCAGTTCTTC
CASSMGGTSGHEQFF
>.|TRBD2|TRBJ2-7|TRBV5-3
TGTGCCAGAAGCTTGGTGGGGAGGGAAGTCTACGAGCAGTACTTC
CARSLVGREVYEQYF
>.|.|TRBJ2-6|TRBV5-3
TGTGCCAGAAGCCTCTACCGGGACACGGTGTCCTCTGGGGCCAACGTCCTGACTTTC
CARSLYRDTVSSGANVLTF
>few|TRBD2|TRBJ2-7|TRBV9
TGTGCCAGCAGCCCAGGACTAGCGGGAGTTTACGAGCAGTACTTC
CASSPGLAGVYEQYF
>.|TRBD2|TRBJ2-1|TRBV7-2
TGTGCCAGCAGCTTAGAGAGCGGGAAATACAATGAGCAGTTCTTC
CASSLESGKYNEQFF
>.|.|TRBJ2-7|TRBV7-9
TGTGCCAGCAGCTATACAGGTGACTACGAGCAGTACTTC
CASSYTGDYEQYF
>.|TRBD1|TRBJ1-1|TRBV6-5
TGTGCCAGCAGTTACTACGGGACAGGGAGAATCGAAGCTTTCTTT
CASSYYGTGRIEAFF
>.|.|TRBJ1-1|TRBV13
TGTGCCAGCAGCTTACCAAACACTGAAGCTTTCTTT
CASSLPNTEAFF
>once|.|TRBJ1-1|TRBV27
TGTGCCAGCAGTTTAACCCAGGGGAGCACTGAAGCTTTCTTT
CASSLTQGSTEAFF
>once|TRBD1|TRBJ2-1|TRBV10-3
TGTGCCATCGGACAGGGAGACACCAATGAGCAGTTCTTC
CAIGQGDTNEQFF
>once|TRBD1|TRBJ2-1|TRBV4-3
TGCGCCAGCAGCCAAGACCGGACAGGGCTGGAGCAGTTCTTC
CASSQDRTGLEQFF
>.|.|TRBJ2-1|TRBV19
TGTGCCAGTAGTATATTAAGTGGAGGGGACAATGAGCAGTTCTTC
CASSILSGGDNEQFF
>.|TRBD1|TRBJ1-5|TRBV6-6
TGTGCCAGCAGACAGGGGCCCAATCAGCCCCAGCATTTT
CASRQGPNQPQHF
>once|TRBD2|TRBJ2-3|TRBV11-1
TGTGCCAGCAGCCTCCGACTAGCGGGGAGCACAGATACGCAGTATTTT
CASSLRLAGSTDTQYF
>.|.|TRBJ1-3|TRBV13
TGTGCCAGCAGCTCCCCTTCTGGAAACACCATATATTTT
CASSSPSGNTIYF
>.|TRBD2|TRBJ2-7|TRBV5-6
TGTGCCAGCAGCTTGGTAGCGGGAGGCTTTAACTTC
CASSLVAGGFNF
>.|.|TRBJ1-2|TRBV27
TGTGCCAGCAGTTTAGGGGCAGGGAATATGCATGGCTACACCTTC
CASSLGAGNMHGYTF
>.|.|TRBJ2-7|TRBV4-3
TGCGCCAGCAGCACAGGGTGGGGAGAGCAGTACTTC
CASSTGWGEQYF
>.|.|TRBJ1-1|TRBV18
TGTGCCAGCTCATTCGAAAGACAGGTGAACACTGAAGCTTTCTTT
CASSFERQVNTEAFF
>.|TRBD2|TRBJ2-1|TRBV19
TGTGCCAGTAGCCACTTAGCGGGCACCTACAATGAGCAGTTCTTC
CASSHLAGTYNEQFF
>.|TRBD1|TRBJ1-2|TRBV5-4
TGTGCCAGCAGCGGGGGGTCAGGGGGCAAATCTTTCTATGGCTACACCTTC
CASSGGSGGKSFYGYTF
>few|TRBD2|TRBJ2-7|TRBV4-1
TGCGCCAGCAGCCACCAGGGACTAGCGTTCTCCTACGAGCAGTACTTC
CASSHQGLAFSYEQYF
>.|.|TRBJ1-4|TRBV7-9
TGTGCCAGCAGCCCTCGACAGGCAACTAATGAAAAACTGTTTTTT
CASSPRQATNEKLFF
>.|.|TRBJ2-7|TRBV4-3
TGCGCCAGCAGCCAAGACCAAGACTACGATTACGAGCAGTACTTC
CASSQDQDYDYEQYF
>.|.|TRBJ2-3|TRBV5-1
TGCGCCAGCAGCACAGGGCGACGCACAGATACGCAGTATTTT
CASSTGRRTDTQYF